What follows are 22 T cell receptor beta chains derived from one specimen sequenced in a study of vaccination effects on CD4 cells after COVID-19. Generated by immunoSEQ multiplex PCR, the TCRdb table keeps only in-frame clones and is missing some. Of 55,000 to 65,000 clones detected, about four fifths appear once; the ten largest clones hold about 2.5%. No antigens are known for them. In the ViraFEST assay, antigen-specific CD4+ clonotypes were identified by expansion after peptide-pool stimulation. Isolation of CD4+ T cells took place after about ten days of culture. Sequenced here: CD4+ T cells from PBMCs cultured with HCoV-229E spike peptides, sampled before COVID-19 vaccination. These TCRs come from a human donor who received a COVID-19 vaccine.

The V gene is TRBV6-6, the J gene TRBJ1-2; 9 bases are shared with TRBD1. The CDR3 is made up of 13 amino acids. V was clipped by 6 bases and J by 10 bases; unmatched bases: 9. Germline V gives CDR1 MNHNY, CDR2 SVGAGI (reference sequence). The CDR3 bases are TGTGCCAGCAGCGCCGGGACAGGGTTTGTCTACACCTTC. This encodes CASSAGTGFVYTF.

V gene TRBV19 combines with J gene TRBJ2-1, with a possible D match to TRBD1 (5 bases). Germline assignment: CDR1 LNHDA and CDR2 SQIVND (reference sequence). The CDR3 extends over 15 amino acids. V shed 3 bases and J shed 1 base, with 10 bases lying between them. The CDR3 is CASSISGFSYNEQFF. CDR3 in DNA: TGTGCCAGTAGTATCTCAGGGTTTTCCTACAATGAGCAGTTCTTC.

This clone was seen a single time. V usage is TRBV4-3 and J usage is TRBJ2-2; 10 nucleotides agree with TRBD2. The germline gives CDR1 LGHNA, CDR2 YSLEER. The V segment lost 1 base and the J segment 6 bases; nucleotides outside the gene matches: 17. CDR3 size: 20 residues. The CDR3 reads CASSQAVPRSGGARAGELFF. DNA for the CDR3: TGCGCCAGCAGCCAAGCGGTACCGAGAAGCGGGGGGGCCCGGGCCGGGGAGCTGTTTTTT.

The CDR3 DNA follows: TGTGCCAGCAGACAAAGACGGGGAATGAACACTGAAGCTTTCTTT. Protein sequence: CASRQRRGMNTEAFF. The rearrangement links TRBV3-1 (or the pseudogene TRBV3-2) to TRBJ1-1, with D unclear. This CDR3 contains 15 residues. Germline V gives CDR1 LGHDT, CDR2 YNNKEL (reference sequence). Deletions cut 6 bases from V and 0 bases from J, with 14 bases between.

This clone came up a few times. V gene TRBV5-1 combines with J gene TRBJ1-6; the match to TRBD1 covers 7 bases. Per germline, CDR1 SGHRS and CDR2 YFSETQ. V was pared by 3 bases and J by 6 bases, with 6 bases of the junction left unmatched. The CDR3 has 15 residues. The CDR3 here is CASSYGTVINSPLHF. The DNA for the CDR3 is TGCGCCAGCAGCTACGGGACAGTCATTAATTCACCCCTCCACTTT.

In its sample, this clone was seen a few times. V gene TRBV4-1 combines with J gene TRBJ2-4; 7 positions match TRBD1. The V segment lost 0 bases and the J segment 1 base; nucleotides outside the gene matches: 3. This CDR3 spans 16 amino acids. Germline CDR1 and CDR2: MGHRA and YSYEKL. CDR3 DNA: TGCGCCAGCAGCCAAGATGCGGACAGGGCCAAAAACATTCAGTACTTC. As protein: CASSQDADRAKNIQYF.

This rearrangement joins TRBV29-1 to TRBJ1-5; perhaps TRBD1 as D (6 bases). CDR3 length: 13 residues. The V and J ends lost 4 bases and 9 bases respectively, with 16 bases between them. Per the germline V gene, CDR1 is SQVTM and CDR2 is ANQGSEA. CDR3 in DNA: TGCAGCGTTGTAAGACAGGCCGGTGGGCCCCAGCATTTT. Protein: CSVVRQAGGPQHF.

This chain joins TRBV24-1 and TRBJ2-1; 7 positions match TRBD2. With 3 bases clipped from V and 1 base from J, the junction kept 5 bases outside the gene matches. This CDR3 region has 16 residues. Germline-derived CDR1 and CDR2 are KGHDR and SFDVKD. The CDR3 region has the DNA TGTGCCACCAGTGATCTTAGCGGGTCTTCCTACAATGAGCAGTTCTTC. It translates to CATSDLSGSSYNEQFF.

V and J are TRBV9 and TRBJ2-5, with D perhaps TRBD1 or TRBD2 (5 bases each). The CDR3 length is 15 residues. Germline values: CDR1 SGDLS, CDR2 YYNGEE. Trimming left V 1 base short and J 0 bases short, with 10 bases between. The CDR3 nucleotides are TGTGCCAGCAGCGTAAGATGGGGGTACCAAGAGACCCAGTACTTC. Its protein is CASSVRWGYQETQYF.

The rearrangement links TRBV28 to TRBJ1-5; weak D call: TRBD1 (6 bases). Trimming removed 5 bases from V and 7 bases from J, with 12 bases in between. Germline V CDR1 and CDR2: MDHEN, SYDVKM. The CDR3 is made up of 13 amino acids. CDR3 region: CASSTGLGQPQHF. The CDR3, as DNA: TGTGCCAGCAGTACAGGGCTCGGACAGCCCCAGCATTTT.

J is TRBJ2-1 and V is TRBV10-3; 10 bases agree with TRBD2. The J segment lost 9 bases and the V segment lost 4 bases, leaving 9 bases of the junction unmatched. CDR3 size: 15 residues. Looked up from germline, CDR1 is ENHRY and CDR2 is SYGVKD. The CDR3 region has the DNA TGTGCCATCAGTGGCCTAGCGGGGGATGTTGCTGAGCAGTTCTTC. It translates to CAISGLAGDVAEQFF.

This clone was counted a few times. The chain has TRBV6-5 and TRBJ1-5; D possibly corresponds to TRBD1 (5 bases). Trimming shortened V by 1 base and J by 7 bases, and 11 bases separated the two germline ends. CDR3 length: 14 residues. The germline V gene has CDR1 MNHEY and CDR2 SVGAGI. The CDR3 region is CASSYFPGNQPQHF. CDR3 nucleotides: TGTGCCAGCAGTTACTTCCCAGGGAACCAGCCCCAGCATTTT.

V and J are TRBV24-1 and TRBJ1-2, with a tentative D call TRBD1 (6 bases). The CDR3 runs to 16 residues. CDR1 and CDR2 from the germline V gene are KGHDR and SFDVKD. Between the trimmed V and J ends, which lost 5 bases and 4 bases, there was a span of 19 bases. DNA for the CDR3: TGTGCCACCAGTGGGACGGAGGGGGTAGCTTCCTATGGCTACACCTTC. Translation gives CATSGTEGVASYGYTF.

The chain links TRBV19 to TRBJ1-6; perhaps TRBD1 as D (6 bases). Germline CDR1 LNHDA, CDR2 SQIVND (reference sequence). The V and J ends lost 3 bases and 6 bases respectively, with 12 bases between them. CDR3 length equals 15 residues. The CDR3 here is CASSIGKGGNSPLHF. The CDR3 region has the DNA TGTGCCAGTAGTATTGGGAAGGGGGGTAATTCACCCCTCCACTTT.

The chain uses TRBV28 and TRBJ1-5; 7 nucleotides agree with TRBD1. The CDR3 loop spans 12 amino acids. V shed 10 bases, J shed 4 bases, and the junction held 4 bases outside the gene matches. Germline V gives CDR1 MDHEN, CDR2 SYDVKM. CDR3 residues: CAIQGGNQPQHF. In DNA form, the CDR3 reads TGTGCCATTCAGGGGGGGAATCAGCCCCAGCATTTT.

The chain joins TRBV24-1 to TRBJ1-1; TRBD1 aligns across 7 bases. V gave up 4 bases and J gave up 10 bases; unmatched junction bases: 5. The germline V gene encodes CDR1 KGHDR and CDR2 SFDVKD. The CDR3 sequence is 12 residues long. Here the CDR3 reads CATSEKTGLAFF. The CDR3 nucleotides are TGTGCCACCAGTGAGAAGACAGGGTTAGCTTTCTTT.

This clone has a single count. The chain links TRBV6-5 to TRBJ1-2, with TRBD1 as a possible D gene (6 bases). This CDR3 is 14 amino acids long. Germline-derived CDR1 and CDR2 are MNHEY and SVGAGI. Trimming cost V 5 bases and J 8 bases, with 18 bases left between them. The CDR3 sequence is CASSLRSGGLGYTF. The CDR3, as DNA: TGTGCCAGCAGTCTACGGTCCGGGGGCTTGGGCTACACCTTC.

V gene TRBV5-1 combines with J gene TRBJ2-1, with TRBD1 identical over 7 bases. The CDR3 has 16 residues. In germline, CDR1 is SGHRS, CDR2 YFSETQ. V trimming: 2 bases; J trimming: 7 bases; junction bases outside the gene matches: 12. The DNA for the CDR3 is TGCGCCAGCAGCTTTGGTTCAGGGGGTTTCGGGAATGAGCAGTTCTTC. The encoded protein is CASSFGSGGFGNEQFF. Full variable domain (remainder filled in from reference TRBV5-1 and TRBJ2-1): KAGVTQTPRYLIKTRGQQVTLSCSPISGHRSVSWYQQTPGQGLQFLFEYFSETQRNKGNFPGRFSGRQFSNSRSEMNVSTLELGDSALYLCASSFGSGGFGNEQFFGPGTRLTVL.

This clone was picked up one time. In nucleotides, the CDR3 is TGTGCCAGCAGTTCACGCAGAGGGACTGAAGCTTTCTTT. Protein product: CASSSRRGTEAFF. The genes are TRBV12-3 or TRBV12-4 and TRBJ1-1; D unresolved. The CDR3 totals 13 residues. Between the trimmed V and J ends, which lost 4 bases and 5 bases, there was a span of 11 bases.

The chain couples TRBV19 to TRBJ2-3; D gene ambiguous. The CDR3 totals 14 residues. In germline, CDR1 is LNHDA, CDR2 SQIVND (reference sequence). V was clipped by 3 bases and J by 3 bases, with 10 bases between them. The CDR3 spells CASSIVAATDTQYF. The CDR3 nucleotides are TGTGCCAGTAGTATTGTAGCTGCAACAGATACGCAGTATTTT.

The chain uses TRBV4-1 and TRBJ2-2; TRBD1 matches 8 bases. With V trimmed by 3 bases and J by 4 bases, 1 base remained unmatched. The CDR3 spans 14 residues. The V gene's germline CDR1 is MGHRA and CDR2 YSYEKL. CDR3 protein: CASSQDRVTGELFF. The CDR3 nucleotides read TGCGCCAGCAGCCAGGACAGGGTCACCGGGGAGCTGTTTTTT.

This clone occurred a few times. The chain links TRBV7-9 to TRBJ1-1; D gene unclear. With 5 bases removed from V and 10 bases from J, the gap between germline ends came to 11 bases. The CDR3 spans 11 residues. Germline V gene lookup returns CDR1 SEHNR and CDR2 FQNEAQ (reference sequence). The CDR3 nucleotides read TGTGCCAGCAGCAACAAGAAGAGAGCTTTCTTT. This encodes CASSNKKRAFF.